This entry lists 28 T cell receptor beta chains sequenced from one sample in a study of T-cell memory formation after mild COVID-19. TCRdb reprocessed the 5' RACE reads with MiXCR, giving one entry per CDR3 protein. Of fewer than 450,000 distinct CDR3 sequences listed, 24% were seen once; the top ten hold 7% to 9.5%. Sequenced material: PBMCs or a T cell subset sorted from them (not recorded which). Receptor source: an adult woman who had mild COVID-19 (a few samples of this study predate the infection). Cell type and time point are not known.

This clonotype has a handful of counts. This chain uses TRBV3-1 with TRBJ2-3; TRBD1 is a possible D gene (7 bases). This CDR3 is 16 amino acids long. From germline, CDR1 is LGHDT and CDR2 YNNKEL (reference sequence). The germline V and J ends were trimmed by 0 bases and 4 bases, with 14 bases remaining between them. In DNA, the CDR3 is TGTGCCAGCAGCCAAGAGCAGGGGGGTAGTCCAGATACGCAGTATTTT. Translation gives CASSQEQGGSPDTQYF.

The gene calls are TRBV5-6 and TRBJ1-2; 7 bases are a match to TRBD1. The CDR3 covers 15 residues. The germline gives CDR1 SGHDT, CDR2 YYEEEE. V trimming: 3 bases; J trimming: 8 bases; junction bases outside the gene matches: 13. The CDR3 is CASSSIKQGMRGYTF. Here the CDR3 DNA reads TGTGCCAGCAGCTCCATAAAACAGGGGATGCGCGGCTACACCTTC.

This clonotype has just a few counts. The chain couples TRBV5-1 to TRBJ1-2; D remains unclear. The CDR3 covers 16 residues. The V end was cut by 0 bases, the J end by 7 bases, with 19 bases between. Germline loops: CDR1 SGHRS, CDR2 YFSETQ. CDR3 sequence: CASSLVSGSASRGYTF. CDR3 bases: TGCGCCAGCAGCTTGGTTTCAGGATCCGCTTCCCGTGGCTACACCTTC.

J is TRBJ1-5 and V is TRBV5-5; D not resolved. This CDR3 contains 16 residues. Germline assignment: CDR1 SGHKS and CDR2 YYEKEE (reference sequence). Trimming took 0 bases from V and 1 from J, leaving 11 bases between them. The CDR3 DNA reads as TGTGCCAGCAGCTTGGAACTGGAATTGAGCAATCAGCCCCAGCATTTT. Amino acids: CASSLELELSNQPQHF.

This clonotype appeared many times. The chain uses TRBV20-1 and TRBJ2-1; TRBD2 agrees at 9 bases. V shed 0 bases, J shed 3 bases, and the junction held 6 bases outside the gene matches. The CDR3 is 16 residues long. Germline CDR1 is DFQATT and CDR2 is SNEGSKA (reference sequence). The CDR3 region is CSARDRLAGDYNEQFF. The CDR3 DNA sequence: TGCAGTGCTAGAGACCGTTTAGCGGGGGACTACAATGAGCAGTTCTTC.

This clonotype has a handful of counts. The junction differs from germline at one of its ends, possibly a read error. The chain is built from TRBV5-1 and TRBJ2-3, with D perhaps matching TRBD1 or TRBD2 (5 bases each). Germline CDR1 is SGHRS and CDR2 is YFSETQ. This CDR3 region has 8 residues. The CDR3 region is CASSPEGF. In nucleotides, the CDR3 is TGCGCCAGCAGCCCCGAGGGGTTT.

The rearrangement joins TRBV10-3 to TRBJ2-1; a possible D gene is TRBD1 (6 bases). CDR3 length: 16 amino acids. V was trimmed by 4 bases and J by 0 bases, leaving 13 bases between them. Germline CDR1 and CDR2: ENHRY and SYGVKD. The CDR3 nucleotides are TGTGCCATCAGTGCCCGACAGGCAAGCTCCTACAATGAGCAGTTCTTC. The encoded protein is CAISARQASSYNEQFF.

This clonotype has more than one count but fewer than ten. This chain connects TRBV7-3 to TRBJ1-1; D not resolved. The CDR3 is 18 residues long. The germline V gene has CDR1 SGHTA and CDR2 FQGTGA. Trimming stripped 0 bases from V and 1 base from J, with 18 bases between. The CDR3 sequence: CASSLTWVGKVRNTEAFF. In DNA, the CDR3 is TGTGCCAGCAGCTTAACATGGGTTGGTAAGGTCCGGAACACTGAAGCTTTCTTT.

The CDR3 DNA reads TGTGCCAGCAGTTTACTAGGGACAGGGGTAAACGAGCAGTACTTC. This sequence encodes CASSLLGTGVNEQYF. The chain uses TRBV12-3 or TRBV12-4 and TRBJ2-7; 10 nucleotides line up with TRBD1. The ends lost 2 bases at V and 5 bases at J; junction bases unmatched: 6. The CDR3 has 15 residues.

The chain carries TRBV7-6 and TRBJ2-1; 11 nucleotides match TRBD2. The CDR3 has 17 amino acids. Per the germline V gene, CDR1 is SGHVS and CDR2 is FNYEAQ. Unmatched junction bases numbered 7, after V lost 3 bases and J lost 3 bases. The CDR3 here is CASSFNPGLADYNEQFF. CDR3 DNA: TGTGCCAGCAGCTTTAACCCGGGACTAGCGGACTACAATGAGCAGTTCTTC.

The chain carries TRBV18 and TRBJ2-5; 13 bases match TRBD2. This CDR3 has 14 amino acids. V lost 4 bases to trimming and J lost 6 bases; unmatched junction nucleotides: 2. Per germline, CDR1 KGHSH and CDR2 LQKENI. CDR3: CASSLGTSGKTQYF. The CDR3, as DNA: TGTGCCAGCTCACTAGGGACTAGCGGGAAGACCCAGTACTTC. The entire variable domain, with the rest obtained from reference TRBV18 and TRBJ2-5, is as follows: NAGVMQNPRHLVRRRGQEARLRCSPMKGHSHVYWYRQLPEEGLKFMVYLQKENIIDESGMPKERFSAEFPKEGPSILRIQQVVRGDSAAYFCASSLGTSGKTQYFGPGTRLLVL.

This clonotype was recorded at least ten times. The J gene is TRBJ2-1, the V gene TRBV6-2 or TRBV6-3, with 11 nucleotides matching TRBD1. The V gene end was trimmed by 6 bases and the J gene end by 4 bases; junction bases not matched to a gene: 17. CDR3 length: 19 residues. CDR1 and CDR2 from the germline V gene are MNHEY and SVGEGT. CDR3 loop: CASRHQGQGAKLGYNEQFF. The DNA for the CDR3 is TGTGCCAGCAGACATCAAGGACAGGGGGCTAAACTGGGGTACAATGAGCAGTTCTTC.

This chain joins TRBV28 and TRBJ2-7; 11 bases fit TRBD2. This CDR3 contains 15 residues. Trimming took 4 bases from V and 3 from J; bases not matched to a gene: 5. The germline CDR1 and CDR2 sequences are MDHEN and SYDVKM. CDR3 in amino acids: CASSYPLAGDYEQYF. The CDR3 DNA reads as TGTGCCAGCAGTTACCCACTAGCGGGAGACTACGAGCAGTACTTC.

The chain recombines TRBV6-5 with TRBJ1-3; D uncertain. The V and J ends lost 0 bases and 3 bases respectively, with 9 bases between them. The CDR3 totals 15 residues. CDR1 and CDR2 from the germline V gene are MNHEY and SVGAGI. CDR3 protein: CASSYSPEGGNTIYF. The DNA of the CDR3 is TGTGCCAGCAGTTACTCGCCGGAGGGTGGAAACACCATATATTTT.

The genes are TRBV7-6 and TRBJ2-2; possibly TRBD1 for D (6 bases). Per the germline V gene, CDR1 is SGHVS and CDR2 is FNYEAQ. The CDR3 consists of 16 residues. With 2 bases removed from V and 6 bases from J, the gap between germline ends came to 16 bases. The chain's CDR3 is CASSLKTGRYPGELFF. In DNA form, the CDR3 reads TGTGCCAGCAGCTTAAAAACAGGGCGGTATCCCGGGGAGCTGTTTTTT.

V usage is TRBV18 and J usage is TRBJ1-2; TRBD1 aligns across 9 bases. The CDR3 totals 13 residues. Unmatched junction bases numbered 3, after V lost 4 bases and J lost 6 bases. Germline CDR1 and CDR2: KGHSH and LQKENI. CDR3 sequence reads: CASSRTGADGYTF. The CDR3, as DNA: TGTGCCAGCTCACGGACAGGGGCGGATGGCTACACCTTC.

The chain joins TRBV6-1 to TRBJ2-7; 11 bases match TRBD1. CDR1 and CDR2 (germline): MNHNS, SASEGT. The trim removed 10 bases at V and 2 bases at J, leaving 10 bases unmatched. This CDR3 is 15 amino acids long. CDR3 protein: CAIHGEGQGAYEQYF. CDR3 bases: TGTGCCATCCACGGCGAGGGACAGGGGGCCTACGAGCAGTACTTC.

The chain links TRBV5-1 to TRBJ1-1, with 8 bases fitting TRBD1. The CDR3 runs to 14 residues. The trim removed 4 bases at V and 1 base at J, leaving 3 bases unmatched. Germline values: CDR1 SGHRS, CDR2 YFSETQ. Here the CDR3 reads CASSNQGANTEAFF. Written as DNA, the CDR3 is TGCGCCAGCAGCAACCAGGGGGCGAACACTGAAGCTTTCTTT.

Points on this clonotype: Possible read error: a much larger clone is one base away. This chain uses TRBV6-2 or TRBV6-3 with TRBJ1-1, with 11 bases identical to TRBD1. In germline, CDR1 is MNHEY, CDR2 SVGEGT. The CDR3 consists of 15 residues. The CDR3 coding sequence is TGTGCCGGCAGTGACCTTGGGACAGGGGGGACTGAAGCTTTCTTT. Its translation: CAGSDLGTGGTEAFF.

The CDR3 nucleotides read TGTGCCAGCAGTGAGGCCCAGGGGGCAAGAGGCTACACCTTC. It yields the protein CASSEAQGARGYTF. This chain links TRBV6-1 with TRBJ1-2; 8 bases map to TRBD1. CDR3 length: 14 amino acids. Trimming removed 3 bases from V and 8 bases from J; junction bases left unmatched: 8. Germline CDR1 is MNHNS and CDR2 is SASEGT.

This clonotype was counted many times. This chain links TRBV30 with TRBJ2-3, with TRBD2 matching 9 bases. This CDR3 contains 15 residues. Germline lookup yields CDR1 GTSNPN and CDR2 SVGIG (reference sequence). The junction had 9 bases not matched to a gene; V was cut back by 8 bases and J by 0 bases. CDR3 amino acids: CAGRLAATSTDTQYF. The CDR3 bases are TGTGCCGGGCGACTAGCGGCGACTAGCACAGATACGCAGTATTTT.

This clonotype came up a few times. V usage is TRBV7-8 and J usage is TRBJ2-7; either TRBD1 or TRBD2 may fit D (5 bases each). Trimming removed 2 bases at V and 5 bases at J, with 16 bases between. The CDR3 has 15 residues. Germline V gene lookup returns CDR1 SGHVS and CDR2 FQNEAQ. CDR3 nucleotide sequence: TGTGCCAGCAGCTTATACGCAGGGACCCTCCACGAGCAGTACTTC. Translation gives CASSLYAGTLHEQYF.

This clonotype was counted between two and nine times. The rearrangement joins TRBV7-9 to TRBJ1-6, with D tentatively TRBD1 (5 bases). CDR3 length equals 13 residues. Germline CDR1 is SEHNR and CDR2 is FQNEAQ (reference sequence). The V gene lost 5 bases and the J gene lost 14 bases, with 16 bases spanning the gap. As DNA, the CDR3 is TGTGCCAGCAGCCTTGGGACCGAAGATACCCTCCACTTT. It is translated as CASSLGTEDTLHF.

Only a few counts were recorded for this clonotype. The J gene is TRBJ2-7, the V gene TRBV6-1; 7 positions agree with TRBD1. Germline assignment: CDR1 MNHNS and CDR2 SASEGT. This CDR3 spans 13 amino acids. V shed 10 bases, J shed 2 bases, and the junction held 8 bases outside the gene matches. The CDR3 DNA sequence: TGTGCCAACTCCCTGGACAGGACCTACGAGCAGTACTTC. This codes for CANSLDRTYEQYF.

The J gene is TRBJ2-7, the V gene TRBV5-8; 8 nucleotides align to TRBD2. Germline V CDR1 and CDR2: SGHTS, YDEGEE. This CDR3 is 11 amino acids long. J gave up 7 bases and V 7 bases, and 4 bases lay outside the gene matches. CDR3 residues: CASRGGPEQYF. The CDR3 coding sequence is TGTGCCAGCCGGGGGGGTCCGGAGCAGTACTTC.

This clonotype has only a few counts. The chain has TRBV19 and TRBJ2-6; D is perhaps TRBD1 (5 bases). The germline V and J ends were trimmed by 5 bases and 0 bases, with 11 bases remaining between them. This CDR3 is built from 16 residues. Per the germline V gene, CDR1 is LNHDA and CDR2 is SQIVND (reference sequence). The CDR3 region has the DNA TGTGCCAGTAGTTTGCAGGGCCTCTCTGGGGCCAACGTCCTGACTTTC. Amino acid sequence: CASSLQGLSGANVLTF.

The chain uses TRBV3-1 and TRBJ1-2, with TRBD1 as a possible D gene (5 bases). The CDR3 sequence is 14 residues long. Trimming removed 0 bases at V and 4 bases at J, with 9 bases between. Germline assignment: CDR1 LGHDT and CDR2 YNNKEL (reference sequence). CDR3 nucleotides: TGTGCCAGCAGCCAAGAAGGCAGGGCCTATGGCTACACCTTC. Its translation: CASSQEGRAYGYTF. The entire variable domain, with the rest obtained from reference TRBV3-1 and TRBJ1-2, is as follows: DTAVSQTPKYLVTQMGNDKSIKCEQNLGHDTMYWYKQDSKKFLKIMFSYNNKELIINETVPNRFSPKSPDKAHLNLHINSLELGDSAVYFCASSQEGRAYGYTFGSGTRLTVV.

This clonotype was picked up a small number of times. CDR3 amino acids: CASSYSLAGVRNIQYF. The DNA of the CDR3 is TGTGCCAGCAGTTACAGTCTAGCGGGAGTGAGAAACATTCAGTACTTC. The chain has TRBV6-5 and TRBJ2-4, with TRBD2 matching 10 bases. The CDR3 runs 16 residues. Germline assignment: CDR1 MNHEY and CDR2 SVGAGI. The V gene end was trimmed by 2 bases and the J gene end by 6 bases; junction bases not matched to a gene: 7.